This entry is about one T cell receptor (beta chain). RNA extraction was followed by reverse transcription into cDNA, which acted as the sequencing template. Assay: immunoSEQ multiplex PCR; the TCRdb copy retains only in-frame clones and omits some. The repertoire holds hundreds of thousands of clones, 50% to 75% seen once, with about 0.9% in the top ten. These data are taken from a study of CD8+ T cells in alopecia areata. The overall study: Percent affected scalp area, the SALT score, rated treated patients' severity.

The CDR3 spans 14 residues. Trimming stripped 5 bases from V and 7 bases from J, with 12 bases between. CDR1 and CDR2 from the germline V gene are SEHNR and FQNEAQ (reference sequence). The treatment was: oral pan-JAK inhibitor, 5-10 mg twice daily. This sequence joins TRBV7-9 and TRBJ1-6; perhaps TRBD1 as D (5 bases). The sample consisted of CD4+ T cells sorted from blood, taken around week 53, from a patient treated with tofacitinib. The sequence was collected from a human donor with alopecia areata. Written as DNA, the CDR3 is TGTGCCAGCAGCCGGGACGTCGAGAATTCACCCCTCCACTTT. It encodes CASSRDVENSPLHF.